This paragraph reports one T cell receptor beta chain. The antigen is not known. The data were produced by immunoSEQ multiplex PCR, yet TCRdb's version contains in-frame clones alone and is incomplete. The sample lists about 260,000 clones, more than 85% occurring once. Trimming stripped 5 bases from V and 0 bases from J, with 8 bases between. The germline gives CDR1 MDHEN, CDR2 SYDVKM. The CDR3 covers 15 residues. The sample comes from a study of T cell responses to AZD1222 COVID-19 vaccine. The study, taken as a whole, reports: White British people made up most donors, females outnumbered males, and clonal diversity was possibly underestimated. Repertoire sampling was restricted to post-peak T cell response timepoints. Elevations in Spike-specific TCR breadth and depth followed administration of two AZD1222 doses.

This receptor was obtained from an adult in good health. This sample comprised peripheral blood, obtained on day 0 of AZD1222 vaccination. The chain couples TRBV28 to TRBJ2-6; D is unclear. This chain's CDR3 is CASSILSSGANVLTF. As DNA, the CDR3 is TGTGCCAGCAGTATCCTGAGCTCTGGGGCCAACGTCCTGACTTTC.